What follows are 29 T cell receptor beta chains derived from one specimen sequenced in a study of resident and recirculating memory T cells in vitiligo. Libraries were prepared by immunoSEQ multiplex PCR; TCRdb keeps only in-frame clonotypes and omits some of them. The table lists tens of thousands of clones, under 95% of them singletons. Sample: blood. The receptors derive from a male donor with vitiligo.

V is TRBV6-1 and J is TRBJ2-1; 11 nucleotides agree with TRBD1. The J segment lost 7 bases and the V segment lost 6 bases, leaving 8 bases of the junction unmatched. The CDR3 consists of 15 residues. In germline, CDR1 is MNHNS, CDR2 SASEGT. CDR3 amino acids: CASSRTGTGGNEQFF. In DNA form, the CDR3 reads TGTGCCAGCAGCCGTACCGGGACAGGGGGGAATGAGCAGTTCTTC.

The chain joins TRBV5-6 to TRBJ2-3, with 9 bases that match TRBD2. The CDR3 contains 15 residues. V was pared by 1 base and J by 1 base, with 1 base of the junction left unmatched. The germline V gene encodes CDR1 SGHDT and CDR2 YYEEEE. In nucleotides, the CDR3 is TGTGCCAGCAGCTTGATAGCGGGAGGCACAGATACGCAGTATTTT. Its protein is CASSLIAGGTDTQYF.

This clone was seen a handful of times. The junction departs from germline at one end; a sequencing error may be responsible. The V and J genes are TRBV11-2 and TRBJ2-1, with a possible D match to TRBD1 (6 bases). Germline lookup yields CDR1 SGHAT and CDR2 FQNNGV. The CDR3 is 15 residues long. The CDR3 is CASSLEGGSYNEQFF. The CDR3 DNA is TGTGCCAGCAGTTTAGAAGGGGGCTCCTACAATGAGCAGTTCTTC.

This clone turned up a few times. The chain employs TRBV5-1 and TRBJ2-1, with 10 bases identical to TRBD2. V lost 0 bases and J lost 6; bases outside the gene matches: 6. The germline V gene has CDR1 SGHRS and CDR2 YFSETQ. The CDR3 spans 16 residues. The CDR3 bases are TGCGCCAGCAGCTTGGAGGCTAGCGGGAGTGTCAATGAGCAGTTCTTC. Translating it yields CASSLEASGSVNEQFF. Together with reference TRBV5-1 and TRBJ2-1, the CDR3 gives the full variable domain: KAGVTQTPRYLIKTRGQQVTLSCSPISGHRSVSWYQQTPGQGLQFLFEYFSETQRNKGNFPGRFSGRQFSNSRSEMNVSTLELGDSALYLCASSLEASGSVNEQFFGPGTRLTVL.

The chain carries TRBV18 and TRBJ2-2; D may be TRBD1 (6 bases). V gave up 1 base and J gave up 6 bases, with 12 bases separating them. The germline V gene encodes CDR1 KGHSH and CDR2 LQKENI. The CDR3 length is 15 residues. The CDR3 DNA reads TGTGCCAGCTCACCACACCCAGGGGCGGCCGGGGAGCTGTTTTTT. Protein sequence: CASSPHPGAAGELFF. The full variable domain, rest sourced from reference TRBV18 and TRBJ2-2, is NAGVMQNPRHLVRRRGQEARLRCSPMKGHSHVYWYRQLPEEGLKFMVYLQKENIIDESGMPKERFSAEFPKEGPSILRIQQVVRGDSAAYFCASSPHPGAAGELFFGEGSRLTVL.

V usage is TRBV5-1 and J usage is TRBJ2-1; TRBD2 agrees at 9 bases. Trimming took 1 base from V and 9 from J; bases not matched to a gene: 8. Germline CDR1 SGHRS, CDR2 YFSETQ. The CDR3 extends over 15 amino acids. The CDR3 region has the DNA TGCGCCAGCAGCTTGTCATTAGCGGGAGAGGGTGAGCAGTTCTTC. As protein: CASSLSLAGEGEQFF. The whole variable domain, filled in from reference TRBV5-1 and TRBJ2-1, reads KAGVTQTPRYLIKTRGQQVTLSCSPISGHRSVSWYQQTPGQGLQFLFEYFSETQRNKGNFPGRFSGRQFSNSRSEMNVSTLELGDSALYLCASSLSLAGEGEQFFGPGTRLTVL.

V and J are TRBV4-1 and TRBJ2-3; D not certain. CDR3 length equals 12 residues. Germline CDR1 reads MGHRA; CDR2 reads YSYEKL. V shed 1 base and J shed 5 bases, with 4 bases lying between them. The CDR3 here is CASSQVLDTQYF. DNA of the CDR3: TGCGCCAGCAGCCAAGTCCTAGATACGCAGTATTTT.

The J gene is TRBJ2-1, the V gene TRBV2; D may be TRBD2 (5 bases). CDR3 length equals 13 residues. Trimming took 7 bases from V and 9 from J, leaving 16 bases between them. Per the germline V gene, CDR1 is SNHLY and CDR2 is FYNNEI. CDR3 in DNA: TGTGCCAGCAATCCGGGATCAACGTTTGAGCAGTTCTTC. Amino acid sequence: CASNPGSTFEQFF.

The V and J genes are TRBV6-5 and TRBJ2-7, with D tentatively TRBD1 (6 bases). The germline V gene encodes CDR1 MNHEY and CDR2 SVGAGI. The CDR3 length is 12 residues. The ends were cut back, 8 bases at V and 7 bases at J, with 15 bases in the middle. The CDR3 spells CASFDRRTEQYF. The DNA of the CDR3 is TGTGCCAGCTTTGACAGGCGCACAGAGCAGTACTTC.

Of note for this clone: Since the CDR3 does not end with the conserved phenylalanine or tryptophan, this likely comes from a read error. This chain connects TRBV30 to TRBJ1-2; D not resolved. CDR1 and CDR2 (germline): GTSNPN, SVGIG (reference sequence). The CDR3 is made up of 13 amino acids. The V end was cut by 2 bases, the J end by 2 bases, with 9 bases between. The CDR3 DNA follows: TGTGCCTGGAGTCCGACCGCAAACTATGGCTACACCCTC. This encodes CAWSPTANYGYTL.

The chain couples TRBV11-2 to TRBJ2-5, with no clear D. This CDR3 region has 13 residues. Per germline, CDR1 SGHAT and CDR2 FQNNGV. V was pared by 6 bases and J by 0 bases, with 8 bases between. The CDR3 reads CASSYTNQETQYF. The CDR3 DNA sequence: TGTGCCAGCAGTTACACTAACCAAGAGACCCAGTACTTC. The variable domain in full, with the rest retrieved from reference TRBV11-2 and TRBJ2-5, is EAGVAQSPRYKIIEKRQSVAFWCNPISGHATLYWYQQILGQGPKLLIQFQNNGVVDDSQLPKDRFSAERLKGVDSTLKIQPAKLEDSAVYLCASSYTNQETQYFGPGTRLLVL.

The chain uses TRBV27 and TRBJ2-5; 9 bases are shared with TRBD2. The CDR3 extends over 14 amino acids. Germline CDR1 MNHEY, CDR2 SMNVEV (reference sequence). Unmatched junction bases numbered 3, after V lost 5 bases and J lost 2 bases. CDR3 sequence reads: CASSLREGQETQYF. CDR3 coding DNA: TGTGCCAGCAGTCTGCGGGAGGGGCAAGAGACCCAGTACTTC.

This clone was picked up a small number of times. V usage is TRBV18 and J usage is TRBJ1-1; D might be TRBD1 (5 bases). The ends were cut back, 3 bases at V and 10 bases at J, with 12 bases in the middle. The CDR3 spans 12 residues. The germline gives CDR1 KGHSH, CDR2 LQKENI. Here the CDR3 reads CASSPQGGGAFF. The DNA of the CDR3 is TGTGCCAGCTCACCCCAGGGCGGCGGAGCTTTCTTT.

This chain joins TRBV4-3 and TRBJ2-3, with D possibly TRBD1 on 5 matching bases. Trimming cost V 0 bases and J 4 bases, with 17 bases left between them. Per the germline V gene, CDR1 is LGHNA and CDR2 is YSLEER. This CDR3 is 17 amino acids long. The CDR3 protein is CASSQEVTAQGADTQYF. The CDR3 DNA follows: TGCGCCAGCAGCCAAGAGGTAACCGCCCAGGGCGCAGATACGCAGTATTTT.

This clone came up once. The rearrangement joins TRBV6-6 to TRBJ1-5; a possible D gene is TRBD1 (6 bases). CDR3 length: 13 amino acids. Trimming cost V 4 bases and J 6 bases, with 10 bases left between them. The germline V gene encodes CDR1 MNHNY and CDR2 SVGAGI (reference sequence). The CDR3 DNA is TGTGCCAGCAGTTCCCCAGGGGTTCAGCCCCAGCATTTT. This codes for CASSSPGVQPQHF.

J is TRBJ1-4 and V is TRBV6-1; tentative D call: TRBD1 (6 bases). The CDR3 is 15 residues long. V was pared by 4 bases and J by 8 bases, with 17 bases between. Germline V gene sequence: CDR1 MNHNS, CDR2 SASEGT. The CDR3 region is CASSATAGRGEKLFF. In nucleotides, the CDR3 is TGTGCCAGCAGTGCCACCGCCGGGAGGGGGGAAAAACTGTTTTTT.

The rearrangement joins TRBV19 to TRBJ2-2; maybe TRBD2 (5 bases). Trimming took off 9 bases at V and 5 bases at J, with 16 bases between the two ends. This CDR3 has 14 amino acids. Per germline, CDR1 LNHDA and CDR2 SQIVND (reference sequence). The CDR3 DNA sequence: TGTGCCAGCAGGACTTCTTGGGGAACCGGGGAGCTGTTTTTT. This gives the protein CASRTSWGTGELFF.

This sequence joins TRBV5-4 and TRBJ2-5, with TRBD1 matching 9 bases. The CDR3 sequence is 18 residues long. With 4 bases clipped from V and 1 base from J, the junction kept 14 bases outside the gene matches. Germline CDR1 SGHNT, CDR2 YYREEE (reference sequence). The CDR3 coding sequence is TGTGCCAGCAGCCCTAAGCGGGGCGGGACAGGGACCCAAGAGACCCAGTACTTC. This translates into CASSPKRGGTGTQETQYF.

The chain recombines TRBV28 with TRBJ2-7; TRBD2 aligns across 13 bases. V gave up 6 bases and J gave up 9 bases; unmatched junction bases: 11. This CDR3 spans 15 amino acids. Germline assignment: CDR1 MDHEN and CDR2 SYDVKM. CDR3 region: CASSLPGLAGLGQYF. The CDR3 DNA follows: TGTGCCAGCAGCCTGCCGGGACTAGCGGGATTGGGGCAGTACTTC.

This chain uses TRBV4-1 with TRBJ2-5; 12 bases match TRBD2. The CDR3 runs 15 residues. Germline V gene lookup returns CDR1 MGHRA and CDR2 YSYEKL. V trimming: 4 bases; J trimming: 5 bases; junction bases outside the gene matches: 5. The CDR3: CASSRAGTSGETQYF. The CDR3 DNA reads as TGCGCCAGCAGCCGAGCCGGGACTAGCGGGGAGACCCAGTACTTC.

The chain carries TRBV18 and TRBJ2-7; TRBD1 matches at 11 bases. Germline CDR1 and CDR2: KGHSH and LQKENI. Losses at the gene ends were 3 bases for V and 5 bases for J; bases not matched to a gene: 6. The CDR3 is 15 residues long. The CDR3 DNA reads as TGTGCCAGCTCACCCCGGACAGGGGGCAGGGACGAGCAGTACTTC. Translation: CASSPRTGGRDEQYF.

The chain joins TRBV7-3 to TRBJ2-7; 9 bases map to TRBD1. CDR1 is SGHTA, CDR2 FQGTGA, per germline. V lost 4 bases, J lost 6 bases, and 4 bases stayed unmatched. The CDR3 spans 13 residues. The CDR3 coding sequence is TGTGCCAGCAGCTCGGACAGGGGAGGCGAGCAGTACTTC. Its translation: CASSSDRGGEQYF.

The chain carries TRBV6-6 and TRBJ2-5; 7 bases are shared with TRBD1. With V trimmed by 6 bases and J by 1 base, 5 bases remained unmatched. The germline V gene encodes CDR1 MNHNY and CDR2 SVGAGI (reference sequence). The CDR3 sequence is 14 residues long. CDR3 nucleotides: TGTGCCAGCAGACCAACAGGGGTCCAAGAGACCCAGTACTTC. As protein: CASRPTGVQETQYF.

The J gene is TRBJ1-4, the V gene TRBV7-9, with D perhaps matching TRBD1 (5 bases). The length of the CDR3 is 14 residues. Trimming took 3 bases from V and 8 from J, leaving 13 bases between them. CDR1 and CDR2 from the germline V gene are SEHNR and FQNEAQ (reference sequence). The CDR3 protein is CASSLGHGVEKLFF. CDR3 nucleotide sequence: TGTGCCAGCAGCTTGGGGCATGGGGTAGAAAAACTGTTTTTT. Together with reference TRBV7-9 and TRBJ1-4, the CDR3 gives the full variable domain: DTGVSQNPRHKITKRGQNVTFRCDPISEHNRLYWYRQTLGQGPEFLTYFQNEAQLEKSRLLSDRFSAERPKGSFSTLEIQRTEQGDSAMYLCASSLGHGVEKLFFGSGTQLSVL.

The chain combines TRBV28 with TRBJ1-5, with TRBD1 identical over 7 bases. Unmatched junction bases numbered 6, after V lost 4 bases and J lost 0 bases. Germline V gene sequence: CDR1 MDHEN, CDR2 SYDVKM. The CDR3 length is 16 residues. CDR3 sequence (DNA): TGTGCCAGCAGTTCCTTCAGGGGGAATAGCAATCAGCCCCAGCATTTT. Translation gives CASSSFRGNSNQPQHF.

The rearrangement joins TRBV15 to TRBJ1-1; unclear D gene. The CDR3 loop spans 14 amino acids. Germline V gene data show CDR1 as LNHNV and CDR2 as YYDKDF (reference sequence). Trimming cost V 3 bases and J 1 base, with 9 bases left between them. As DNA, the CDR3 is TGTGCCACCAGCAGTCTAAATGGGAACACTGAAGCTTTCTTT. Translating it yields CATSSLNGNTEAFF. The full variable domain, in which reference TRBV15 and TRBJ1-1 provide the parts outside the CDR3, is DAMVIQNPRYQVTQFGKPVTLSCSQTLNHNVMYWYQQKSSQAPKLLFHYYDKDFNNEADTPDNFQSRRPNTSFCFLDIRSPGLGDTAMYLCATSSLNGNTEAFFGQGTRLTVV.

This clone was observed a handful of times. DNA for the CDR3: TGCGCCAGCAGTTGGATGGGGCTTGGGAGCAATCAGCCCCAGCATTTT. Protein sequence: CASSWMGLGSNQPQHF. The chain combines TRBV5-1 with TRBJ1-5; maybe TRBD1 (5 bases). The V and J ends lost 5 bases and 1 base respectively, with 16 bases between them. The CDR3 runs to 16 residues. CDR1 and CDR2 (germline): SGHRS, YFSETQ.

The chain uses TRBV6-4 and TRBJ2-3, with 7 bases lining up with TRBD2. The CDR3 runs 16 residues. J lost 2 bases, V lost 3 bases, and 8 bases had no gene match. Germline V gene lookup returns CDR1 MRHNA and CDR2 SNTAGT. The CDR3 is CASSELAGLNTDTQYF. The CDR3 DNA follows: TGTGCCAGCAGTGAATTAGCGGGCCTCAACACAGATACGCAGTATTTT.

Concerning this clone itself: The junction shows a germline mismatch at one end, possibly a read error. The chain has TRBV7-9 and TRBJ2-5; 8 bases fit TRBD1. The CDR3 spans 15 residues. Per germline, CDR1 SEHNR and CDR2 FQNEAQ (reference sequence). The CDR3 region is CANSLGQGLQETQYF. The DNA for the CDR3 is TGTGCCAACAGCTTAGGACAGGGACTCCAAGAGACCCAGTACTTC. The variable domain in full, with the rest retrieved from reference TRBV7-9 and TRBJ2-5, is DTGVSQNPRHKITKRGQNVTFRCDPISEHNRLYWYRQTLGQGPEFLTYFQNEAQLEKSRLLSDRFSAERPKGSFSTLEIQRTEQGDSAMYLCANSLGQGLQETQYFGPGTRLLVL.